These 22 T cell receptor beta chains came from one sample sequenced in a study of identical twins. MiXCR, run by TCRdb on the 5' RACE reads, gives a single entry per CDR3 protein. This sample yields 500,000 or so distinct CDR3 sequences, of which over 12% are seen a single time; approximately 0.52% belongs to the top ten. The data were also submitted as part of a second study, on yellow fever vaccine responses in identical twins.

Sequenced material: CD4+ T cells sorted from blood. The receptors here all came from a woman aged 18-29 years in good health.

This clonotype has a handful of counts. The chain combines TRBV2 with TRBJ1-1; D perhaps matches TRBD1 (6 bases). The V gene lost 6 bases and the J gene lost 1 base, with 9 bases spanning the gap. The CDR3 runs 13 residues. Germline CDR1 and CDR2: SNHLY and FYNNEI. The CDR3 here is CASRLDRNTEAFF. The CDR3 bases are TGTGCCAGCAGGTTGGACAGGAACACTGAAGCTTTCTTT.

The chain combines TRBV7-9 with TRBJ2-6; TRBD1 agrees at 9 bases. Per the germline V gene, CDR1 is SEHNR and CDR2 is FQNEAQ (reference sequence). CDR3 length: 17 residues. V was clipped by 4 bases and J by 0 bases; unmatched bases: 4. CDR3 protein: CASSSQGATSGANVLTF. For the CDR3, the DNA is TGTGCCAGCAGCTCACAGGGGGCTACCTCTGGGGCCAACGTCCTGACTTTC.

The V call is TRBV15, the J call TRBJ2-3; TRBD2 might be the D (5 bases). Trimming removed 2 bases at V and 5 bases at J, with 14 bases between. The CDR3 spans 15 residues. Germline V lookup: CDR1 LNHNV, CDR2 YYDKDF (reference sequence). For the CDR3, the DNA is TGTGCCACCAGCAGAACCCCAAATCGGGAAGATACGCAGTATTTT. Protein sequence: CATSRTPNREDTQYF.

This clonotype came up a few times. The gene calls are TRBV2 and TRBJ2-1; 11 bases align to TRBD2. With 2 bases clipped from V and 7 bases from J, the junction kept 4 bases outside the gene matches. Per germline, CDR1 SNHLY and CDR2 FYNNEI. There are 15 residues in the CDR3. The DNA for the CDR3 is TGTGCCAGCAGTGAACTAGCGGGGGGTATGAATGAGCAGTTCTTC. Translating it yields CASSELAGGMNEQFF.

This clonotype has a handful of counts. The gene calls are TRBV12-3 or TRBV12-4 and TRBJ2-2, with 10 nucleotides matching TRBD2. This CDR3 spans 16 amino acids. The V and J ends lost 5 bases and 5 bases, in that order; junction bases with no gene match: 8. DNA for the CDR3: TGTGCCAGCAGTACGAGCGGGGGGGCCTGGACCGGGGAGCTGTTTTTT. It codes for CASSTSGGAWTGELFF.

CDR3 region: CASSARPAGMEQFF. DNA of the CDR3: TGTGCCAGCAGCGCAAGGCCAGCGGGGATGGAGCAGTTCTTC. The gene calls are TRBV7-9 and TRBJ2-1; TRBD2 matches at 7 bases. The J segment lost 10 bases and the V segment lost 5 bases, leaving 11 bases of the junction unmatched. The CDR3 extends over 14 amino acids. The germline gives CDR1 SEHNR, CDR2 FQNEAQ (reference sequence).

This clonotype was counted only a few times. V gene TRBV12-3 or TRBV12-4 combines with J gene TRBJ2-7; TRBD1 matches at 7 bases. The CDR3 sequence is 14 residues long. J gave up 5 bases and V 6 bases, and 10 bases lay outside the gene matches. The CDR3: CASSLYDRDHEQYF. For the CDR3, the DNA is TGTGCCAGCAGCCTCTACGACAGGGACCACGAGCAGTACTTC.

This clonotype occurred a few times. The rearrangement joins TRBV5-1 to TRBJ2-7; D unresolved. The V gene's germline CDR1 is SGHRS and CDR2 YFSETQ. Trimming removed 4 bases at V and 3 bases at J, with 11 bases between. The CDR3 runs to 13 residues. This CDR3 reads CASSATRNYEQYF. The CDR3 DNA sequence: TGCGCCAGCAGCGCGACACGTAACTACGAGCAGTACTTC.

This clonotype was counted a few times. The chain joins TRBV4-1 to TRBJ1-1, with a tentative D call TRBD1 (6 bases). Germline loops: CDR1 MGHRA, CDR2 YSYEKL. Deletions cut 2 bases from V and 6 bases from J, with 16 bases between. The CDR3 contains 15 residues. DNA of the CDR3: TGCGCCAGCAGCCAAAGGGGGAGGCTAGGGGCTGAAGCTTTCTTT. Its translation is CASSQRGRLGAEAFF.

The chain recombines TRBV2 with TRBJ2-3, with 9 positions matching TRBD1. Unmatched junction bases numbered 5, after V lost 5 bases and J lost 2 bases. This CDR3 has 15 residues. The V gene's germline CDR1 is SNHLY and CDR2 FYNNEI. The CDR3 DNA reads as TGTGCCAGCAGTTCCGGGACAGGGTTCACAGATACGCAGTATTTT. This codes for CASSSGTGFTDTQYF.

This clonotype was seen only a few times. The V call is TRBV21-1, the J call TRBJ2-1. TRBV21-1 constitutes a pseudogene. CDR3 size: 16 residues. The CDR3 sequence: CASSNCRSAPYNEQFF. CDR3 sequence (DNA): TGTGCCAGCAGCAATTGTAGGAGTGCTCCTTACAATGAGCAGTTCTTC.

This clonotype was counted a few times. V usage is TRBV5-1 and J usage is TRBJ2-7, with D perhaps TRBD2 (5 bases). The CDR3 has 14 amino acids. Germline CDR1 and CDR2: SGHRS and YFSETQ. Trimming shortened V by 1 base and J by 0 bases, and 8 bases separated the two germline ends. The DNA for the CDR3 is TGCGCCAGCAGCTTGTTCACTAGCTCCTACGAGCAGTACTTC. It is translated as CASSLFTSSYEQYF. Based on the CDR3 plus reference TRBV5-1 and TRBJ2-7, the full variable domain is KAGVTQTPRYLIKTRGQQVTLSCSPISGHRSVSWYQQTPGQGLQFLFEYFSETQRNKGNFPGRFSGRQFSNSRSEMNVSTLELGDSALYLCASSLFTSSYEQYFGPGTRLTVT.

This clonotype has at least ten counts. The V gene is TRBV2, the J gene TRBJ2-3, with a tentative D call TRBD1 (6 bases). The CDR3 loop spans 14 amino acids. Germline CDR1 SNHLY, CDR2 FYNNEI. Trimming shortened V by 5 bases and J by 2 bases, and 11 bases separated the two germline ends. The CDR3 protein is CASSRDTSTDTQYF. In DNA, the CDR3 is TGTGCCAGCAGTCGGGACACTTCCACAGATACGCAGTATTTT.

At least ten counts were recorded for this clonotype. V and J are TRBV5-1 and TRBJ2-2; D not certain. CDR1 and CDR2 from the germline V gene are SGHRS and YFSETQ. V lost 0 bases and J lost 5, with 11 bases in between. There are 15 residues in the CDR3. The CDR3 region is CASSLDSLETGELFF. CDR3 DNA: TGCGCCAGCAGCTTGGACTCCCTGGAGACCGGGGAGCTGTTTTTT.

This sequence joins TRBV6-1 and TRBJ2-7, with D maybe TRBD2 (5 bases). V was pared by 6 bases and J by 7 bases, with 16 bases between. The CDR3 length is 13 residues. Germline V gene lookup returns CDR1 MNHNS and CDR2 SASEGT. DNA for the CDR3: TGTGCCAGCAGCGTTTGGGGTTCGGGGGAGCAGTACTTC. Its translation: CASSVWGSGEQYF.

This rearrangement joins TRBV27 to TRBJ2-7; TRBD1 matches 9 bases. Germline loops: CDR1 MNHEY, CDR2 SMNVEV (reference sequence). V lost 3 bases, J lost 6 bases, and 9 bases stayed unmatched. The CDR3 is 15 amino acids. CDR3 bases: TGTGCCAGCAGTTTGTACCGGGACAGGGAAGGCGAGCAGTACTTC. This sequence encodes CASSLYRDREGEQYF.

Remarks on this clonotype: At one end, the junction sequence differs from germline, possibly due to a read error. The chain carries TRBV3-1 and TRBJ2-2; TRBD2 aligns across 9 bases. The CDR3 runs 18 residues. The germline V gene has CDR1 LGHDT and CDR2 YNNKEL (reference sequence). The CDR3 reads CASCQQSSGKDNTGELFF. The CDR3 DNA reads TGTGCCAGCTGCCAACAGTCTAGCGGGAAGGATAACACCGGGGAGCTGTTTTTT.

The rearrangement joins TRBV4-2 to TRBJ2-7, with 8 nucleotides matching TRBD2. CDR3 size: 16 residues. Germline-derived CDR1 and CDR2 are LGHNA and YNFKEQ. The junction had 10 bases not matched to a gene; V was cut back by 0 bases and J by 6 bases. CDR3 bases: TGTGCCAGCAGCCAAGACCAGACGGGGGGGCGCGTCGAGCAGTACTTC. Amino acids: CASSQDQTGGRVEQYF.

The sample holds many counts of this clonotype. The V gene is TRBV12-3 or TRBV12-4, the J gene TRBJ2-2; no definite D call. V lost 3 bases to trimming and J lost 2 bases, with 7 bases between them. CDR3 length: 14 amino acids. CDR3 sequence: CASSFGRNTGELFF. In DNA form, the CDR3 reads TGTGCCAGCAGTTTCGGACGTAACACCGGGGAGCTGTTTTTT.

The chain employs TRBV3-1 and TRBJ2-7, with D perhaps matching TRBD1 (6 bases). CDR1 is LGHDT, CDR2 YNNKEL, per germline (reference sequence). The CDR3 contains 13 residues. With 4 bases removed from V and 2 bases from J, the gap between germline ends came to 9 bases. The CDR3 DNA sequence: TGTGCCAGCAGCCCTCGACAGGCCTACGAGCAGTACTTC. Protein: CASSPRQAYEQYF.

J is TRBJ2-1 and V is TRBV29-1; 11 nucleotides align to TRBD2. CDR3 length equals 16 residues. V lost 6 bases and J lost 0; bases outside the gene matches: 7. Germline V lookup: CDR1 SQVTM, CDR2 ANQGSEA. Here the CDR3 DNA reads TGCAGCGTCTTAACTAGCGGGAGTGTCTCCTACAATGAGCAGTTCTTC. Translated, it gives CSVLTSGSVSYNEQFF.

In its sample, this clonotype was seen a few times. This chain links TRBV12-3 or TRBV12-4 with TRBJ2-5; 12 bases map to TRBD2. The J segment lost 0 bases and the V segment lost 4 bases, leaving 6 bases of the junction unmatched. The CDR3 is made up of 17 amino acids. In DNA, the CDR3 is TGTGCCAGCAGTTCCAGACTAGCGGGGGAGTACCAAGAGACCCAGTACTTC. Encoded protein: CASSSRLAGEYQETQYF.